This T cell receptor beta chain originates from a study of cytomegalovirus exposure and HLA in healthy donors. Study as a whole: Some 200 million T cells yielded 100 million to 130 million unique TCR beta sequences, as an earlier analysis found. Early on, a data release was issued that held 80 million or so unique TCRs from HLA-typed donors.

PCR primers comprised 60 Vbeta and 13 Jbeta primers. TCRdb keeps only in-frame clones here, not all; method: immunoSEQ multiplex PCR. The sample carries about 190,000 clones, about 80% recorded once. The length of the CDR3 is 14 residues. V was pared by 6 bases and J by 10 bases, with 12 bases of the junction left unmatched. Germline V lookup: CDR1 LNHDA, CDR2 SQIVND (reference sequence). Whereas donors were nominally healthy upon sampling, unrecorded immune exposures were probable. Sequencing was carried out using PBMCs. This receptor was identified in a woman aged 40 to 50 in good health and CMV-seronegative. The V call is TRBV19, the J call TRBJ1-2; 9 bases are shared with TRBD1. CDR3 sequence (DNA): TGTGCCAGTAGAGAAACCGGGACAGGGCTAGACTACACCTTC. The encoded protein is CASRETGTGLDYTF.